This T cell receptor (beta chain) appears in the sequencing data of a study of regulatory T cells in long-lasting Graves disease. Noted time point: persistent/refractory GD, antithyroid drugs over 5 years with positive TRAb. PBMC RNA was the source of the TCR library. Library construction for TCR beta used iRepertoire HTBI primers and Arm-PCR of CDR3 regions. TCRdb re-derived calls from the multiplex PCR reads in MiXCR, one entry per CDR3 protein. The sample gives hundreds of thousands of distinct CDR3 sequences, about 22% of which show up once; more than 6% is in the top ten. The sequencing used peripheral blood mononuclear cells (PBMCs), collected when the disease was refractory, from a patient treated with antithyroid drugs. This clonotype originated in a female donor with Graves disease.

For the CDR3, the DNA is TGCGCCAGCAGCCAAGATCGGCGGAGAGGCACTGAAGCTTTCTTT. It translates to CASSQDRRRGTEAFF. This chain joins TRBV4-3 and TRBJ1-1, with D unresolved. The CDR3 is 15 amino acids. With 0 bases removed from V and 4 bases from J, the gap between germline ends came to 12 bases. The germline V gene has CDR1 LGHNA and CDR2 YSLEER.